The sequence of this T cell receptor (beta chain) was determined in a study of CXCR3-negative and CXCR3-positive naive CD8 T cells. Study-wide findings and caveats: TRB CDR3 hydrophobicity was greater in CXCR3-positive naive cells than in CXCR3-negative naive cells. Similarly elevated diversity marked both naive subsets, with memory CD8+ cells showing far lower diversity.

Subsets of CD8+ T cells were each sorted in triplicate at 300,000 cells apiece. Within the CD8+ T cell compartment, naive cells were CD45RO-CCR7+CD27+CD95-. Details on this clonotype: Its antigen is not known.

CDR1 MGHRA and CDR2 YSYEKL come from the germline V gene. There are 15 residues in the CDR3. The study made its TRB cDNA libraries by 5' RACE, adding UMI labels. TCRdb reanalyzed the 5' RACE reads and collapses them to one entry per CDR3 protein, without DNA. This repertoire includes about 130,000 distinct CDR3 sequences. This chain connects TRBV4-1 to TRBJ2-3; the D gene TCRdb calls, TRBD1, cannot be checked with no DNA. The sample was naive CXCR3- CD8+ T cells from blood. Subset defined: CD45RO-CCR7+CD27+CD95- naive CD8+ T cells lacking CXCR3 (TNR3-). The clonotype was recovered from a human donor in good health. Some clones in this sample may be carry-over from other donors' samples. The CDR3 sequence is CASSQEGAITDTQYF.